Included here is one TCR beta chain sequence, with context. Its antigen is still unknown. TCRdb keeps only in-frame clones here, not all; method: immunoSEQ multiplex PCR. The profile covers 75,000 to 85,000 clones, with 81% appearing a single time and more than 2.5% taken by the ten largest. The data were obtained in a study of PD-1 blockade in mismatch repair-deficient tumors. General observations from the study: Tumor-resident clones, often undetectable pretreatment in blood, expanded then contracted after pembrolizumab.

The germline V and J ends were trimmed by 1 base and 0 bases, with 12 bases remaining between them. The CDR3 contains 16 residues. The germline gives CDR1 SGHRS, CDR2 YFSETQ. The genes are TRBV5-1 and TRBJ2-3; TRBD1 is a possible D gene (5 bases). The source was peripheral blood, collected 12 weeks after starting pembrolizumab. This sequence was found in an adult with mismatch repair-deficient cancer. The CDR3 DNA reads as TGCGCCAGCAGCTTGAGGGCAGGGTCTAGCACAGATACGCAGTATTTT. Translating gives CASSLRAGSSTDTQYF.